Sequencing of this T cell receptor beta chain was carried out in a study of neurological immune-mediated disorders. Study-level information: The approximately 35 patients with multiple sclerosis comprised some 31 relapsing-remitting cases and 3 secondary progressive cases.

TCRdb recomputed calls from the 5' RACE reads with MiXCR, one row per CDR3 protein. Of under 100,000 distinct CDR3 sequences in the sample, under 4.5% were seen once. With 4 bases removed from V and 4 bases from J, the gap between germline ends came to 12 bases. Looked up from germline, CDR1 is SGHRS and CDR2 is YFSETQ. This CDR3 contains 14 residues. The time point was: longitudinal time-point 3. Study-level findings and limits: As far as clinical or MRI features were concerned, none was associated with the multiple sclerosis repertoire cluster. Among expanded clones, no CDR3 amino acid sequences were shared across subjects, a pattern suggesting private repertoires in all groups.

The table lists this clonotype with many counts. Its matching antigen is unknown. The sequencing input was PBMCs. This TCR derives from a woman aged 55-75 years with multiple sclerosis. V and J are TRBV5-1 and TRBJ1-3; a possible D gene is TRBD1 (5 bases). This chain's CDR3 is CASSPATAGNTIYF. CDR3 sequence (DNA): TGCGCCAGCAGCCCCGCGACAGCCGGAAACACCATATATTTT.